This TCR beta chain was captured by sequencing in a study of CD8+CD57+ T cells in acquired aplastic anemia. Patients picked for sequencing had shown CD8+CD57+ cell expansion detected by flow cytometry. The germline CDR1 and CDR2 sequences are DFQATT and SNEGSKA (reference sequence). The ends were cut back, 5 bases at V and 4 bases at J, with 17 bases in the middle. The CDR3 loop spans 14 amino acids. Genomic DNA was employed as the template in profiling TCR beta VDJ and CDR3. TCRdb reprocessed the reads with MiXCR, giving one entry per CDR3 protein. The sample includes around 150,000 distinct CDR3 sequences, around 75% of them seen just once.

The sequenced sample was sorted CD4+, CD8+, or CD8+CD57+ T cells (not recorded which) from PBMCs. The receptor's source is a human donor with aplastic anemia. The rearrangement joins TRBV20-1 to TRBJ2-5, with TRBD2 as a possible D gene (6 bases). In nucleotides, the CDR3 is TGCAGTGCTCGTGCCGGGAGTAAGGGAGAGACCCAGTACTTC. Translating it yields CSARAGSKGETQYF.